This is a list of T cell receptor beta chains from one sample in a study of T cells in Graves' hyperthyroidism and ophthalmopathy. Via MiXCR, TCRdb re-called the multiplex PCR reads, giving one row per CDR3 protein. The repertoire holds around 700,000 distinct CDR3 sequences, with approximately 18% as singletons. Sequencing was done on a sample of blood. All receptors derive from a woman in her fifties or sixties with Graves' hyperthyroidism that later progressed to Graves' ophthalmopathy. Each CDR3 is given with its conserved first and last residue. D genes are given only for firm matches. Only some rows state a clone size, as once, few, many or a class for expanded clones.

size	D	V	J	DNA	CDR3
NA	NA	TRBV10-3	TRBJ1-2	TGTGCCGCGGCCAAGGGGGATGGCTACACCTTC	CAAAKGDGYTF
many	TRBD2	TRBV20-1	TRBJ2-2	TGCAGTGCTTTAGCGGGGGCGAACACCGGGGAGCTGTTTTTT	CSALAGANTGELFF
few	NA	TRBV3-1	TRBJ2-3	TGTGCCAGCAGCCAAGATGGGGCAGGGCCAACAGATACGCAGTATTTT	CASSQDGAGPTDTQYF
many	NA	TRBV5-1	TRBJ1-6	TGCGCCAGCAGCTTGGTAGGGGAGAATTCACCCCTCCACTTT	CASSLVGENSPLHF
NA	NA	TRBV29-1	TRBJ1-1	TGCAGCGTTCACAGGGACACTGAAGCTTTCTTT	CSVHRDTEAFF
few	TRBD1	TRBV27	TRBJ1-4	TGTGCCAGCAGTCTAGCAGGGGGCGCGGGAGAAAAACTGTTTTTT	CASSLAGGAGEKLFF
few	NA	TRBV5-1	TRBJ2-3	TGCGCCAGCAGCTTGGAAGTAGAGAGTAGCACAGATACGCAGTATTTT	CASSLEVESSTDTQYF
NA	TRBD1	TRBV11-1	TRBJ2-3	TGTGCCAGCAGCTTGGAAACAGGGGCCGTCACAGATACGCAGTATTTT	CASSLETGAVTDTQYF
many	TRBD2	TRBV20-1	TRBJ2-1	TGCAGTGCTCCTTCCGGGACTAGCGGGGGCCTCTCCTACAATGAGCAGTTCTTC	CSAPSGTSGGLSYNEQFF
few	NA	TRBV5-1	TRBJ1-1	TGCGCCAGCAGCCCGGACGGCGCCACTAAAGCTTTCTTT	CASSPDGATKAFF
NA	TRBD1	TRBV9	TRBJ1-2	TGTGCCAGCAGCGTAGGTCCCGGGACAGGGGTGGATGGCTACACCTTC	CASSVGPGTGVDGYTF
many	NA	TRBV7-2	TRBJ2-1	TGTGCCAGCAGCTACAGGGTGGGTGATGAGCAGTTCTTC	CASSYRVGDEQFF
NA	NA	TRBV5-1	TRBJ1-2	TGCGCCAGCAGCTTGGAAATAGGGGGCTATGGCTACACCTTC	CASSLEIGGYGYTF
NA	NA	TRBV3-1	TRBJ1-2	TGTGCCAGCAGCCACCACCCCCCGGACTCTTTAGGCTACACCTTC	CASSHHPPDSLGYTF
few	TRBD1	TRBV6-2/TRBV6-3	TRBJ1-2	TGTGCCAGCAGGCGAGGGGGCTCAAATGGCTACACCTTC	CASRRGGSNGYTF
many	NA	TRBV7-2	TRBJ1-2	TGTGCCAGCAGCCTTGCACGCGGGACCACTTATGGCTACACCTTC	CASSLARGTTYGYTF
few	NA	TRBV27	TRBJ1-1	TGTGCCAGCAGCGGGACGCTAAGGGCTGAAGCTTTCTTT	CASSGTLRAEAFF
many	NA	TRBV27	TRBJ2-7	TGTGCCAGCAGTCAACGGACCCACCCCGACGGCGAGCAGTACTTC	CASSQRTHPDGEQYF
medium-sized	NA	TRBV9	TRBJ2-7	TGTGCCAGCAGCGCCCCCGGGACATACAGCTCCTACGAGCAGTACTTC	CASSAPGTYSSYEQYF
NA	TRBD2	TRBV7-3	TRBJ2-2	TGTGCCAGCAGCGCCCTAAGTAGCGGGGGGGCCACCGGGGAGCTGTTTTTT	CASSALSSGGATGELFF
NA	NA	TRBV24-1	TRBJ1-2	TGTGCCACCAGTGTCCCCGGGATAGGACTGAGCGGCTACACCTTC	CATSVPGIGLSGYTF
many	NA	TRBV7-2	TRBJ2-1	TGTGCCAGCAGCTTAGTACTAAGCTCCTACAATGAGCAGTTCTTC	CASSLVLSSYNEQFF
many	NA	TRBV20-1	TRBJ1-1	TGCAGTGCTACTCGTTTGAACACTGAAGCTTTCTTT	CSATRLNTEAFF
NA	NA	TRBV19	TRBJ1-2	TGTGCCAGTAGTACGGTAGGGCGCGACTATGGCTACACCTTC	CASSTVGRDYGYTF
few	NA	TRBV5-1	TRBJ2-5	TGCGCCAGCAGCTTGGTTCCGGATCCGCACGCGTACCAAGAGACCCAGTACTTC	CASSLVPDPHAYQETQYF
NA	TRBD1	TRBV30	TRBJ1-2	TGTGCCTGGAGCACAGGGGGCGCGGATGGCTACACCTTC	CAWSTGGADGYTF
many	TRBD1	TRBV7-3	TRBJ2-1	TGTGCCAGCAGCTTAACCGGGACAGGGAATGAGCAGTTCTTC	CASSLTGTGNEQFF
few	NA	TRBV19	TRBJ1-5	TGTGCCAGCCTTCCGGGACATTATAGCAATCAGCCCCAGCATTTT	CASLPGHYSNQPQHF
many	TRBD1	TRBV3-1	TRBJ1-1	TGTGCCAGCATCTCGACAGGGAGCAACACTGAAGCTTTCTTT	CASISTGSNTEAFF
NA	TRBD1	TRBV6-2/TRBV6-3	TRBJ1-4	TGTGCCAGCATCCCCCCGGGACAGGGGAAGGGAAAACTGTTTTTT	CASIPPGQGKGKLFF
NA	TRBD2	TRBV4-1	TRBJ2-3	TGCGCCAGCAGACCAGGCGGGGGGCGGCGAGATACGCAGTATTTT	CASRPGGGRRDTQYF
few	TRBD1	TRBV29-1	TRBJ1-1	TGCAGCGCCCTGGGGGACAGCACTGAAGCTTTCTTT	CSALGDSTEAFF
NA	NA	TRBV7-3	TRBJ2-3	TGTGCCAGCAGCCCCCTGGGGGGGGGCAACACAGATACGCAGTATTTT	CASSPLGGGNTDTQYF
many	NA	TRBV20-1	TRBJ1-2	TGCAGTGCTAGAGGGGGTTATGGCTACACCTTC	CSARGGYGYTF
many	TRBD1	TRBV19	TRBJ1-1	TGTGCCAGTAGTGTATCCGGGACAGCTATGAACACTGAAGCTTTCTTT	CASSVSGTAMNTEAFF
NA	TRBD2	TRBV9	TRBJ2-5	TGTGCCAGCAGCGCTCGGACTAGCGGGGTTGAGACCCAGTACTTC	CASSARTSGVETQYF
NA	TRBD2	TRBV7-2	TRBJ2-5	TGTGCCAGCAGCTTCAACGGGGGGGGGCAAGAGACCCAGTACTTC	CASSFNGGGQETQYF
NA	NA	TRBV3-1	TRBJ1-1	TGTGCCAACAGCTACCGACGGGGGGCTGAAGCTTTCTTT	CANSYRRGAEAFF
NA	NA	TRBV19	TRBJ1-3	TGTGCCAGTAGTATATTACCGAACACAATCTCTGGAAACACCATATATTTT	CASSILPNTISGNTIYF
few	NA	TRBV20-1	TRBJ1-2	TGCAGTGCTAGGGCCTCCGGGACCTTTGGGTATGGCTACACCTTC	CSARASGTFGYGYTF
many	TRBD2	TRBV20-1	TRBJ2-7	TGCAGTGCTAGAGATCTGATAGCGGGGGGAAGGAGCTCCTACGAGCAGTACTTC	CSARDLIAGGRSSYEQYF
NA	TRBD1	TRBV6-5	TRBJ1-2	TGTGCCAGCAGTCACTGGACAGGGGGCTTCCCTAGTAACTATGGCTACACCTTC	CASSHWTGGFPSNYGYTF
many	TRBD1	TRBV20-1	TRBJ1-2	TGCAGTGCTAGAGATCGTCGGGGACAGATAAACTATGGCTACACCTTC	CSARDRRGQINYGYTF
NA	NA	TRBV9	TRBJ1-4	TGTGCCAGCAGCGTAGAGGGCGGCTTACAGGAAAAACTGTTTTTT	CASSVEGGLQEKLFF
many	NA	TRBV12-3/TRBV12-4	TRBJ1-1	TGTGCCAGCAGTTTAGGGACGGGTATTGAAGCTTTCTTT	CASSLGTGIEAFF
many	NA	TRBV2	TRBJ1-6	TGTGCCAGCAGTGATTTACAGGGTAATAATTCACCCCTCCACTTT	CASSDLQGNNSPLHF